This paragraph reports one T cell receptor beta chain. This sample was included in a study of relationships among human T cell subsets. The Th1 cells were the flow-through after CD25, CD56 and CD294 bead selections. Semiquantitative ARM-PCR amplified T cell receptor alpha and beta CDR3 regions from mRNA. In ARM-PCR, communal superprimers followed tagged nested gene-specific primers for exponential amplification. TCRdb re-called the multiplex PCR reads with MiXCR, one entry per CDR3 protein. The sample shows about 12,000 distinct CDR3 sequences, approximately 67% of them seen only once. The sequence was obtained from a man aged 40-49 years in good health. Sequenced: CD4+ Th1 cells sorted from blood.

CDR3 protein: CASSFLAGGPGYADRRSNTGELFF. CDR3 nucleotides: TGTGCCAGCAGCTTTTTGGCGGGAGGGCCTGGATACGCCGATAGACGATCAAACACCGGGGAGCTGTTTTTT. V usage is TRBV11-2 and J usage is TRBJ2-2; 9 bases align to TRBD2. The CDR3 sequence is 24 residues long. V shed 3 bases, J shed 2 bases, and the junction held 28 bases outside the gene matches. Germline loops: CDR1 SGHAT, CDR2 FQNNGV.